The clone carrying this TCR beta chain came up once. These data are taken from a study of blood T cell repertoires in COVID-19. The table came from immunoSEQ multiplex PCR; TCRdb's copy has only in-frame clones and leaves some out. The sample lists about 150,000 clones, approximately 92% seen once, with under 15% in the top ten. This CDR3 spans 14 amino acids. Per the germline V gene, CDR1 is LNHDA and CDR2 is SQIVND (reference sequence). V dropped 2 bases and J dropped 1 base, with 8 bases sitting between them. V gene TRBV19 combines with J gene TRBJ1-1; D remains ambiguous. The sequence was obtained from a man aged 18 to 30 with COVID-19, enrolled during active disease. What was sequenced was peripheral blood. DNA for the CDR3: TGTGCCAGTAGTATAAGTTCAGGGAACACTGAAGCTTTCTTT. Its protein product is CASSISSGNTEAFF.